The subject of this entry is one TCR beta chain. Its specificity is not known. The donors were part of the validation cohort of more than 90 subjects. That cohort was separate from the first cohort, which comprised fewer than 800 subjects. Profiled with immunoSEQ multiplex PCR; TCRdb holds only in-frame clones, not every one. Here the sample spans 350,000 or so clones, approximately 90% being singletons. This sample is drawn from a study of cytomegalovirus exposure and HLA in healthy donors. Study-wide results and limits: It was about 150 TCR beta chains that were listed as cytomegalovirus-associated. With high specificity and sensitivity, the classifier reportedly diagnosed cytomegalovirus status. According to a subsequent analysis, TCR clusters identified in the first cohort showed a tendency to co-occur across the 100 to 150 validation repertoires.

The receptor was derived from a woman under 30 in good health and CMV-seronegative. Specimen: PBMCs.

CDR3 loop: CASSIGPTGELDGYTF. The CDR3, as DNA: TGCGCCAGCAGCATAGGACCCACAGGGGAACTGGACGGCTACACCTTC. The V call is TRBV5-1, the J call TRBJ1-2; 7 positions agree with TRBD1. V shed 4 bases and J 8 bases; nucleotides not matched to a gene: 17. Germline V gene sequence: CDR1 SGHRS, CDR2 YFSETQ. The CDR3 contains 16 residues.